This TCR beta chain was profiled in a study of blood T cell repertoires in COVID-19. Study-level background: Sites across the United States, Italy and Spain contributed samples from acute and convalescent COVID-19. In each case, the material was cDNA or gDNA derived from T cells, B-cell-depleted T cells, or PBMCs.

CDR1 and CDR2 from the germline V gene are SGHRS and YFSETQ. The ends lost 3 bases at V and 6 bases at J; junction bases unmatched: 4. The CDR3 is made up of 15 amino acids. As handled by the study authors: How many nucleated cells were present was estimated from reference gene primer amplification. Sequencing was performed with immunoSEQ multiplex PCR; in TCRdb, only in-frame clones are kept and a portion is missing. V and J calls and clone size are as listed in that table; D and trimming were resolved from the DNA. The table records over 150,000 clones, roughly 89% of them present only once. This TCR derives from a man aged 50-59 years with acute or convalescent COVID-19. The genes are TRBV5-1 and TRBJ2-2; 11 nucleotides match TRBD2. The specimen sequenced was peripheral blood. CDR3 amino acids: CASSYVAGGPGELFF. The CDR3 region has the DNA TGCGCCAGCAGCTACGTAGCGGGAGGGCCCGGGGAGCTGTTTTTT.